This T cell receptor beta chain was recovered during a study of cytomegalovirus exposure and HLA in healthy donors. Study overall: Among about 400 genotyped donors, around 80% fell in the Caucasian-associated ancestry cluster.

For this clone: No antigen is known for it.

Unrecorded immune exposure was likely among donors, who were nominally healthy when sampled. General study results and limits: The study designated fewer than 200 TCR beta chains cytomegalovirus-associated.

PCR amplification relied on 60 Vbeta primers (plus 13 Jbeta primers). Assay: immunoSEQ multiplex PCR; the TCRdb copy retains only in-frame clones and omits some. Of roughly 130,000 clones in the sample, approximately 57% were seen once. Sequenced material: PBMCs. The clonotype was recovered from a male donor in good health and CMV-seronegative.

The CDR3 spells CASSVRRYSSTDTQYF. CDR3 nucleotide sequence: TGTGCCAGCAGCGTGCGGCGCTACTCTAGCACAGATACGCAGTATTTT. The chain recombines TRBV9 with TRBJ2-3, with no clear D. V dropped 2 bases and J dropped 0 bases, with 13 bases sitting between them. Germline-derived CDR1 and CDR2 are SGDLS and YYNGEE. There are 16 residues in the CDR3.